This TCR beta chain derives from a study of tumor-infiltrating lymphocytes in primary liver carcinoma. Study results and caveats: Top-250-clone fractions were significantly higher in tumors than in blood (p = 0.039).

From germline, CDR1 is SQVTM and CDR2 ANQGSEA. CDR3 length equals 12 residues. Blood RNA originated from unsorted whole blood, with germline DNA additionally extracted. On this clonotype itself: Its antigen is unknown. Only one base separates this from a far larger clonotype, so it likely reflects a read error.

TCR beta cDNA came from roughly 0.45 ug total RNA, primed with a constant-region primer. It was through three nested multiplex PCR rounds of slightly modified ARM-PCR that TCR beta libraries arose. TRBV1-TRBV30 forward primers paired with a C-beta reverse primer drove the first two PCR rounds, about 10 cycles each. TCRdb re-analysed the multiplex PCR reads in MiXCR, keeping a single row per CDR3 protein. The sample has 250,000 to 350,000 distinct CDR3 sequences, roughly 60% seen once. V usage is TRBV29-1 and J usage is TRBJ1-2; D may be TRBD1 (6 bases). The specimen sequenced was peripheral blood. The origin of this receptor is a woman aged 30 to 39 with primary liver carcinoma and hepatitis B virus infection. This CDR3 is CSVARGNYVYTF. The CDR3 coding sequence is TGCAGCGTTGCCAGGGGCAACTATGTCTACACCTTC.